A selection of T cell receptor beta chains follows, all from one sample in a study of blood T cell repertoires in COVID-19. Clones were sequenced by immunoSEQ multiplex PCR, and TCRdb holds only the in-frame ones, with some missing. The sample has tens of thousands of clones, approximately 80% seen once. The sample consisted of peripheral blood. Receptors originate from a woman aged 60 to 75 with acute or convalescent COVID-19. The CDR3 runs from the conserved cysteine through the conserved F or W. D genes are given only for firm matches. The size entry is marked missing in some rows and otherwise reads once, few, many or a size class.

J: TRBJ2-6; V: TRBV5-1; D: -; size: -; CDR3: CASSLGSGANVLTF; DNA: TGCGCCAGCAGCTTGGGGAGCGGGGCCAACGTCCTGACTTTC
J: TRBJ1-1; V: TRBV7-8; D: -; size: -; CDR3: CASSLEPGNTEAFF; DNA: TGTGCCAGCAGCTTAGAGCCAGGGAACACTGAAGCTTTCTTT
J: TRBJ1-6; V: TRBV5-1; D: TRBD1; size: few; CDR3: CASSRTGQGRDSPLHF; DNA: TGCGCCAGCAGCAGGACAGGACAGGGGCGGGATTCACCCCTCCACTTT
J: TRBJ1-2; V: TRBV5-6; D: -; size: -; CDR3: CASSVEGVFYGYTF; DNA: TGTGCCAGCAGCGTCGAGGGGGTCTTCTATGGCTACACCTTC
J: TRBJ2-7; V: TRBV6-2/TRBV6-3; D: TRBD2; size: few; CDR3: CASSYSPGRDYGYEQYF; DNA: TGTGCCAGCAGTTACTCGCCAGGCCGGGACTATGGTTACGAGCAGTACTTC
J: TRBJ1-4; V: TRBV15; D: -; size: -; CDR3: CATSRDGQGSVKLFF; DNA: TGTGCCACCAGCAGAGATGGGCAGGGTTCGGTAAAACTGTTTTTT
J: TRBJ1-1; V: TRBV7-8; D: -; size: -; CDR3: CASSLEDAVMLKNTEAFF; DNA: TGTGCCAGCAGCTTAGAAGATGCGGTAATGCTGAAGAACACTGAAGCTTTCTTT
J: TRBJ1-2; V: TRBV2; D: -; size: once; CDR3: CASTLTATNYGYTF; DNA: TGTGCCAGCACCTTGACAGCCACGAACTATGGCTACACCTTC
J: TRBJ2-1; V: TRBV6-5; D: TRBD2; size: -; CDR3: CASNPQRGYHEQFF; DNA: TGTGCCAGCAATCCCCAGCGGGGGTATCACGAGCAGTTCTTC
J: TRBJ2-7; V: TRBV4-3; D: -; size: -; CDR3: CASSQTGIPSEQYF; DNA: TGCGCCAGCAGCCAAACAGGGATCCCCTCCGAGCAGTACTTC
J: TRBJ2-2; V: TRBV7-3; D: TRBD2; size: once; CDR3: CASSPPGLAGDTGELFF; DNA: TGTGCCAGCAGCCCCCCCGGACTAGCGGGGGATACCGGGGAGCTGTTTTTT
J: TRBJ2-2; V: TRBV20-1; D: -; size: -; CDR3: CSAAGNGELFF; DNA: TGCAGTGCCGCAGGGAACGGGGAGCTGTTTTTT
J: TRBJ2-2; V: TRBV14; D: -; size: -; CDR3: CASSQGGTHNTGELFF; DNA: TGTGCCAGCAGCCAAGGAGGGACACATAACACCGGGGAGCTGTTTTTT
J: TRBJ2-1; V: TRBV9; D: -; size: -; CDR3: CASSVMGARSSYNEQFF; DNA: TGTGCCAGCAGCGTAATGGGGGCCAGGAGCTCCTACAATGAGCAGTTCTTC
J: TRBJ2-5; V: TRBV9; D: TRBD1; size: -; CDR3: CASSVEGEQGPPKETQYF; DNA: TGTGCCAGCAGCGTAGAAGGGGAACAGGGGCCCCCCAAGGAGACCCAGTACTTC
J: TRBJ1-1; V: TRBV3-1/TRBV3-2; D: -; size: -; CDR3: CASSQDPGGGEAFF; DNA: TGTGCCAGCAGCCAAGATCCGGGGGGCGGTGAAGCTTTCTTT
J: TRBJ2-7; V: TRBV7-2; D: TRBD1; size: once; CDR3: CASSLADYSGQGPSYEQYF; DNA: TGTGCCAGCAGCTTAGCGGACTACTCGGGACAGGGTCCATCCTACGAGCAGTACTTC
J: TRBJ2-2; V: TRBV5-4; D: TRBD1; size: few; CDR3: CASSSPGQLSNTGELFF; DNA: TGTGCCAGCAGCTCACCGGGACAGCTATCGAACACCGGGGAGCTGTTTTTT
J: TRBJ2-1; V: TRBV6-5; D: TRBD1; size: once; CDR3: CASSRTGGNEQFF; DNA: TGTGCCAGCAGTCGGACAGGGGGCAATGAGCAGTTCTTC
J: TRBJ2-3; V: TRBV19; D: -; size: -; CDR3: CASSIGSATDTQYF; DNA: TGTGCCAGTAGTATAGGATCCGCGACAGATACGCAGTATTTT
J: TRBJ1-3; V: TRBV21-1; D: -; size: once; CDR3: CASRTGYF; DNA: TGTGCCAGCAGAACAGGGTATTTT
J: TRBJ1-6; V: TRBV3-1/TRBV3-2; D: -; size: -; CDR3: CASSQRVSGAPLHF; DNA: TGTGCCAGCAGCCAAAGAGTTTCAGGTGCACCCCTCCACTTT
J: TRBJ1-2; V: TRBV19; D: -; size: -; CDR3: CASSIAGNYGYTF; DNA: TGTGCCAGTAGTATTGCGGGGAACTATGGCTACACCTTC
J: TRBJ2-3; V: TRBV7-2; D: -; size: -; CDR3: CASSDTPETTDTQYF; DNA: TGTGCCAGCAGCGACACCCCTGAAACCACAGATACGCAGTATTTT
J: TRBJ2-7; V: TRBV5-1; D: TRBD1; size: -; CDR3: CASSATGTGAVEQYF; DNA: TGCGCCAGCAGCGCGACCGGGACAGGGGCGGTCGAGCAGTACTTC
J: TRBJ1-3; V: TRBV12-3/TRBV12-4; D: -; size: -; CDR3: CASADSSGNTIYF; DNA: TGTGCCAGCGCCGACAGCTCTGGAAACACCATATATTTT
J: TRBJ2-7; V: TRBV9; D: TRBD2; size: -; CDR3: CASSVEGEGTYEQYF; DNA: TGTGCCAGCAGCGTAGAAGGGGAGGGGACCTACGAGCAGTACTTC
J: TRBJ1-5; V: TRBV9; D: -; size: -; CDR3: CTSSGGGVNQPQHF; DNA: TGTACCAGCAGCGGTGGGGGGGTAAATCAGCCCCAGCATTTT
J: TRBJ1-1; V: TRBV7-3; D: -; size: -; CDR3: CASSGGPGNTEAFF; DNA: TGTGCCAGCAGTGGAGGGCCGGGGAACACTGAAGCTTTCTTT
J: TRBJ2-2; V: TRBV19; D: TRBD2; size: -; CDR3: CASSIERGAAGELFF; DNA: TGTGCCAGTAGTATAGAGCGGGGGGCTGCCGGGGAGCTGTTTTTT
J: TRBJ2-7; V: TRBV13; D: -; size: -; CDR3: CASSLVRQGSVEQYF; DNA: TGTGCCAGCAGCTTAGTTCGGCAGGGTTCCGTCGAGCAGTACTTC